The clone carrying this T cell receptor (beta chain) was counted many times. This record comes from a study of CD8 T cells in ankylosing spondylitis. TCRdb re-derived calls from the 5' RACE reads in MiXCR, one entry per CDR3 protein. There are under 55,000 distinct CDR3 sequences in the sample; approximately 8% occur only once, and around 8.7% lies in the top ten. The CDR3 contains 16 residues. V trimming: 7 bases; J trimming: 0 bases; junction bases outside the gene matches: 11. In germline, CDR1 is MNHEY, CDR2 SVGAGI. Input material: blood, either unsorted or a sorted T cell fraction (not recorded which). This TCR derives from a female donor with ankylosing spondylitis or in good health (not recorded which). J is TRBJ1-1 and V is TRBV6-5; 7 bases fit TRBD1. The CDR3 here is CASNRQGSVLNTEAFF. CDR3 nucleotides: TGTGCCAGCAACAGACAGGGTTCCGTGCTGAACACTGAAGCTTTCTTT.